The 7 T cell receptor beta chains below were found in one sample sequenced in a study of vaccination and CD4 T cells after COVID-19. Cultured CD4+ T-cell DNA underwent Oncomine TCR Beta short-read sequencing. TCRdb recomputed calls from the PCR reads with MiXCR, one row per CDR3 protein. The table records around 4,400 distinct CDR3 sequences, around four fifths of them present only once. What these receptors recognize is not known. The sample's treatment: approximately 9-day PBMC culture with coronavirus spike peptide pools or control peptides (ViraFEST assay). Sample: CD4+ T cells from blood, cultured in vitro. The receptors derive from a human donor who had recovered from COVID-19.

The CDR3: CASSLAGDPTDTQYF. CDR3 nucleotide sequence: TGTGCCAGCAGCTTAGCGGGGGACCCCACAGATACGCAGTATTTT. This rearrangement joins TRBV11-3 to TRBJ2-3; maybe TRBD2 (6 bases). The CDR3 extends over 15 amino acids. Trimming took off 1 base at V and 2 bases at J, with 10 bases between the two ends. Germline CDR1 reads SGHNT; CDR2 reads YENEEA.

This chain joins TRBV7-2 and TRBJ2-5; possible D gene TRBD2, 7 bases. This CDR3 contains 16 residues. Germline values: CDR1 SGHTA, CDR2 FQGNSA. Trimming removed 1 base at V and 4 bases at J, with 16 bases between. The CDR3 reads CASSLELIGGRETQYF. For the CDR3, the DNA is TGTGCCAGCAGCTTAGAACTTATCGGGGGGCGAGAGACCCAGTACTTC.

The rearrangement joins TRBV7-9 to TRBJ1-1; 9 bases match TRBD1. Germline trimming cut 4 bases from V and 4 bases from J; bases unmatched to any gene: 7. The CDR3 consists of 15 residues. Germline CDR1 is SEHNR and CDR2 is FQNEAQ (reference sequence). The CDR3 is CASSSQDRGGTEAFF. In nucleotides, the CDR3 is TGTGCCAGCAGCTCACAGGACAGGGGAGGCACTGAAGCTTTCTTT.

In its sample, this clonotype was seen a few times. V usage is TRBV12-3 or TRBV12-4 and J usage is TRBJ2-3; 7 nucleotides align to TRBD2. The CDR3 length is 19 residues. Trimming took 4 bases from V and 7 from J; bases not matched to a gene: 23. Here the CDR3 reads CASSSSQASGSLTYNTQYF. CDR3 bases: TGTGCCAGCAGTTCCAGTCAGGCTAGCGGATCTCTCACATATAATACGCAGTATTTT.

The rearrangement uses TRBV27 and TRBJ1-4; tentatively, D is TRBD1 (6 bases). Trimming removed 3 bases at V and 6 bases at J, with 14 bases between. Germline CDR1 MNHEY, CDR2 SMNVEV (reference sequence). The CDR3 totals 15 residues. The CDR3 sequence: CASSLSAGAYEKLFF. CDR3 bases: TGTGCCAGCAGTTTGAGTGCAGGGGCCTATGAAAAACTGTTTTTT.

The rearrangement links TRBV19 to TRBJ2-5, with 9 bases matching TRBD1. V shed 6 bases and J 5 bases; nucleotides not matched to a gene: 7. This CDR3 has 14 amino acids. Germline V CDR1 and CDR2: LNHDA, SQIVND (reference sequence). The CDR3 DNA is TGTGCCAGTAGCAGACAGGGGGAATACGAGACCCAGTACTTC. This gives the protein CASSRQGEYETQYF. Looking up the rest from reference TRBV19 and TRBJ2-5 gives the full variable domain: DGGITQSPKYLFRKEGQNVTLSCEQNLNHDAMYWYRQDPGQGLRLIYYSQIVNDFQKGDIAEGYSVSREKKESFPLTVTSAQKNPTAFYLCASSRQGEYETQYFGPGTRLLVL.

CDR3 residues: CSARDPRGGTEAFF. The CDR3 DNA sequence: TGCAGTGCTAGAGATCCTAGGGGAGGCACTGAAGCTTTCTTT. The genes are TRBV20-1 and TRBJ1-1; D might be TRBD1 (5 bases). Per the germline V gene, CDR1 is DFQATT and CDR2 is SNEGSKA (reference sequence). The ends were cut back, 0 bases at V and 4 bases at J, with 12 bases in the middle. This CDR3 comprises 14 residues.